This T cell receptor beta chain stems from a study of Ad26.COV2.S vaccination and SARS-CoV-2 variants. Background on the study: Donor got 5x10^10 or 1x10^11 viral particles of Ad26.COV2.S.

Stated treatment: 19 received Ad26.COV2.S at low or high dose, single or two shots; roughly five received placebo; per-sample allocation not given. Sampling was done on day 63 after the first vaccine or placebo injection. Donation came from an adult in Boston who was aged 18-55 years. The ends lost 4 bases at V and 7 bases at J; junction bases unmatched: 8. This CDR3 is 16 amino acids long. Germline CDR1 and CDR2: SGHTA and FQGTGA. Data came from immunoSEQ multiplex PCR; TCRdb stores just in-frame clones and leaves some out. The sample consists of 510,000 or so clones, around 90% of them appearing once.

The TCR comes from a person aged 18-65 years who received the Ad26.COV2.S COVID-19 vaccine or a placebo. The rearrangement links TRBV7-3 to TRBJ2-1; TRBD2 matches at 12 bases. Specimen: peripheral blood, collected in a trial of Ad26.COV2.S vaccine versus placebo. The CDR3 bases are TGTGCCAGCAGCTCGATGACTAGCGGGAGTGGGAATGAGCAGTTCTTC. It yields the protein CASSSMTSGSGNEQFF.